The 14 T cell receptor beta chains listed next were all sequenced from one sample in a study of T cell repertoires in ileal Crohn's disease. The method was immunoSEQ multiplex PCR; TCRdb's version includes in-frame clones alone and lacks a portion of them. The data contain over 15,000 clones, around 70% of them singletons. Time point here: neoterminal ileum biopsy at postoperative endoscopy, about 6 months after surgery. The sample comprised ileal tissue. These receptors were taken from an adult with Crohn's disease.

The rearrangement uses TRBV4-3 and TRBJ2-5; possibly TRBD2 for D (6 bases). From germline, CDR1 is LGHNA and CDR2 YSLEER. The CDR3 covers 15 residues. V lost 1 base, J lost 1 base, and 10 bases lay in between. This CDR3 reads CASSQAWGVQETQYF. CDR3 DNA sequence: TGCGCCAGCAGCCAAGCGTGGGGGGTCCAAGAGACCCAGTACTTC.

This clone occurred once. Written as DNA, the CDR3 is TGTGCCAGCACCCGGGGGGGGTCGAACTATGGCTACACCTTC. It is translated as CASTRGGSNYGYTF. The chain has TRBV5-4 and TRBJ1-2; weak D call: TRBD1 (5 bases). V shed 6 bases and J shed 2 bases, with 14 bases lying between them. The length of the CDR3 is 14 residues. Germline lookup yields CDR1 SGHNT and CDR2 YYREEE (reference sequence).

This clone showed up just a few times. V usage is TRBV4-3 and J usage is TRBJ2-1, with a tentative D call TRBD2 (5 bases). V lost 1 base and J 9 bases, leaving 25 bases between the germline ends. Germline V lookup: CDR1 LGHNA, CDR2 YSLEER. The CDR3 spans 18 residues. As DNA, the CDR3 is TGCGCCAGCAGCCAAGTTCTAGGAGGCCTTGAACGGAATGTTGAGCAGTTCTTC. Its protein is CASSQVLGGLERNVEQFF.

The gene calls are TRBV15 and TRBJ2-4, with a tentative D call TRBD2 (5 bases). Looked up from germline, CDR1 is LNHNV and CDR2 is YYDKDF (reference sequence). V was trimmed by 4 bases and J by 1 base, leaving 11 bases between them. CDR3 size: 15 residues. CDR3 coding DNA: TGTGCCACCAGCACTCGGGATTCGGCCAAAAACATTCAGTACTTC. Protein sequence: CATSTRDSAKNIQYF. Variable domain in full (rest from reference TRBV15 and TRBJ2-4): DAMVIQNPRYQVTQFGKPVTLSCSQTLNHNVMYWYQQKSSQAPKLLFHYYDKDFNNEADTPDNFQSRRPNTSFCFLDIRSPGLGDTAMYLCATSTRDSAKNIQYFGAGTRLSVL.

J is TRBJ1-1 and V is TRBV5-1; tentatively, D is TRBD1 (5 bases). CDR3 length: 15 residues. Trimming cost V 1 base and J 3 bases, with 13 bases left between them. Germline V gene sequence: CDR1 SGHRS, CDR2 YFSETQ. The CDR3 nucleotides read TGCGCCAGCAGCTTGAGGCCGGGGGGTTACACTGAAGCTTTCTTT. Protein: CASSLRPGGYTEAFF.

The V and J genes are TRBV19 and TRBJ2-1, with 10 bases fitting TRBD2. Looked up from germline, CDR1 is LNHDA and CDR2 is SQIVND (reference sequence). The CDR3 spans 14 residues. V lost 2 bases, J lost 6 bases, and 1 base stayed unmatched. CDR3 nucleotides: TGTGCCAGTAGTATATTAGCGGGAGGCAATGAGCAGTTCTTC. Protein product: CASSILAGGNEQFF.

This chain uses TRBV14 with TRBJ2-7; possible D gene TRBD2, 5 bases. The CDR3 length is 13 residues. Germline V gene data show CDR1 as SGHDN and CDR2 as FVKESK. V shed 4 bases and J shed 1 base, with 8 bases lying between them. CDR3 sequence (DNA): TGTGCCAGCAGCCGAGGGTATTCCTACGAGCAGTACTTC. Its translation is CASSRGYSYEQYF.

This clone came up once. The rearrangement joins TRBV5-1 to TRBJ2-7; D gene ambiguous. Trimming left V 1 base short and J 4 bases short, with 9 bases between. This CDR3 has 13 residues. The germline CDR1 and CDR2 sequences are SGHRS and YFSETQ. The CDR3 DNA sequence: TGCGCCAGCAGCTTGATGCCGAGTTACGAGCAGTACTTC. The encoded protein is CASSLMPSYEQYF.

This CDR3 is CAISDGDRGSYGYTF. The DNA of the CDR3 is TGTGCCATCAGTGACGGGGACAGGGGATCGTATGGCTACACCTTC. The V and J genes are TRBV10-3 and TRBJ1-2, with TRBD1 matching 10 bases. The length of the CDR3 is 15 residues. J gave up 5 bases and V 3 bases, and 6 bases lay outside the gene matches. CDR1 ENHRY and CDR2 SYGVKD come from the germline V gene.

This chain uses TRBV7-9 with TRBJ1-1; TRBD1 is a possible D gene (5 bases). The germline V gene has CDR1 SEHNR and CDR2 FQNEAQ (reference sequence). CDR3 length equals 16 residues. Trimming cost V 1 base and J 1 base, with 13 bases left between them. The CDR3 nucleotides are TGTGCCAGCAGCTTAGGGGCTGGCCAGGGGAACACTGAAGCTTTCTTT. It is translated as CASSLGAGQGNTEAFF.

The chain combines TRBV2 with TRBJ2-3; 14 bases agree with TRBD2. V gave up 4 bases and J gave up 2 bases; unmatched junction bases: 2. CDR3 size: 16 residues. Germline loops: CDR1 SNHLY, CDR2 FYNNEI. Here the CDR3 reads CASSGTSGGTTDTQYF. The CDR3, as DNA: TGTGCCAGCAGTGGGACTAGCGGGGGGACCACAGATACGCAGTATTTT.

The V call is TRBV5-3, the J call TRBJ2-7; D may be TRBD2 (6 bases). TRBV5-3 is annotated as an ORF whose role is uncertain. Trimming took 4 bases from V and 4 from J, leaving 12 bases between them. This CDR3 contains 13 residues. CDR3 in DNA: TGTGCCAGAAGCCCGGGGGAGAGGTACGAGCAGTACTTC. Translation: CARSPGERYEQYF.

This chain links TRBV7-8 with TRBJ1-3, with a possible D match to TRBD1 (6 bases). Germline CDR1 is SGHVS and CDR2 is FQNEAQ. The V end lost 5 bases, the J end lost 2 bases, and 16 bases lay between the germline ends. The length of the CDR3 is 16 residues. CDR3 protein: CASSQHNKGAGNTIYF. DNA for the CDR3: TGTGCCAGCAGCCAGCATAACAAGGGGGCTGGAAACACCATATATTTT.

This chain joins TRBV6-1 and TRBJ1-1; 8 bases are a match to TRBD1. Trimming removed 8 bases from V and 1 base from J; junction bases left unmatched: 3. This CDR3 region has 13 residues. Germline CDR1 is MNHNS and CDR2 is SASEGT. This CDR3 is CASPGGPNTEAFF. Here the CDR3 DNA reads TGTGCCAGCCCAGGGGGCCCGAACACTGAAGCTTTCTTT.